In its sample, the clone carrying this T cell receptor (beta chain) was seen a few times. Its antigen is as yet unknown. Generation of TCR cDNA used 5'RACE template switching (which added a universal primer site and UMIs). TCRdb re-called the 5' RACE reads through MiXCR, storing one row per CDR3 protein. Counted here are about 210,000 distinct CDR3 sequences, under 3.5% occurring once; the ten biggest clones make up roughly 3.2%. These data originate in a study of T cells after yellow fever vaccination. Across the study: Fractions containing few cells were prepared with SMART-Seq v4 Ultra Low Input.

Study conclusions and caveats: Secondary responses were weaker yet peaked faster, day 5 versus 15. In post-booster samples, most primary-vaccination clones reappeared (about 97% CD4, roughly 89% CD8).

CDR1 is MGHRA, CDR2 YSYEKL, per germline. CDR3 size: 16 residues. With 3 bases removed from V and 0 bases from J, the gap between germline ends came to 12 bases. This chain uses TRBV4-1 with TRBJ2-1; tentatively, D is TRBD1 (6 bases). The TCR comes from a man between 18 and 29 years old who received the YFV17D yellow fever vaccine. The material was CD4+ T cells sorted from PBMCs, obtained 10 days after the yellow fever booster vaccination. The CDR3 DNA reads TGCGCCAGCAGCCAGGCGGACAGTTCCTCCTACAATGAGCAGTTCTTC. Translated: CASSQADSSSYNEQFF.